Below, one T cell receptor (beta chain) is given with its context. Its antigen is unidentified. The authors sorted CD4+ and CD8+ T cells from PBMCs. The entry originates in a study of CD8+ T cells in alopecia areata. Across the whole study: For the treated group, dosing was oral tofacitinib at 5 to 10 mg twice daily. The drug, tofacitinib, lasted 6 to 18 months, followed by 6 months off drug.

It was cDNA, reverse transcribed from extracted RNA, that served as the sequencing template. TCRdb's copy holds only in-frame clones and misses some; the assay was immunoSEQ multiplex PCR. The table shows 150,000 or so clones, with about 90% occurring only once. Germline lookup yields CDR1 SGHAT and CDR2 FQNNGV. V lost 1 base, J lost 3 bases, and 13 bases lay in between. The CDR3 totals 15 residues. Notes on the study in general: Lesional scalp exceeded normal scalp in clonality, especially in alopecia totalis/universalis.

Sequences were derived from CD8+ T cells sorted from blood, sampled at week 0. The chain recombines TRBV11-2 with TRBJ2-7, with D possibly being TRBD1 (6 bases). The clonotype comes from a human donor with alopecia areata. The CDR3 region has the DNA TGTGCCAGCAGCTTAGGGCAGGGGTTAGGCTACGAGCAGTACTTC. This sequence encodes CASSLGQGLGYEQYF.